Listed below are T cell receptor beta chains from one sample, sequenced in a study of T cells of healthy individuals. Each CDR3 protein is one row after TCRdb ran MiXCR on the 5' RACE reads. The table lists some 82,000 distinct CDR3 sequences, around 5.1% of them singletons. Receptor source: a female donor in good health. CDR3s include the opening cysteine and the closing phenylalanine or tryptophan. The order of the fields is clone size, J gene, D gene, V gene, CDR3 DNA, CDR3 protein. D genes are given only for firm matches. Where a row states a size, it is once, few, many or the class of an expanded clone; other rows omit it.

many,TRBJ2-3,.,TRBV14,TGTGCCAGCAGCCAAGAATGGGGTTCAGATACGCAGTATTTT,CASSQEWGSDTQYF
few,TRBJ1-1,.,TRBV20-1,TGCAGTGCTGGCGTTAACACTGAAGCTTTCTTT,CSAGVNTEAFF
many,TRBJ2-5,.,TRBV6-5,TGTGCCAGCAGTTTAGGGGGGGTGAAGACCCAGTACTTC,CASSLGGVKTQYF
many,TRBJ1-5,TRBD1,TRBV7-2,TGTGCCAGCAGCGCGGGACAGAATCAGCCCCAGCATTTT,CASSAGQNQPQHF
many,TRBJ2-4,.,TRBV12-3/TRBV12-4,TGTGCCAGCAGCCCCCGAGTAGCCAAAAACATTCAGTACTTC,CASSPRVAKNIQYF
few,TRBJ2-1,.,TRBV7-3,TGTGCCAGCAGCCCCGAAGGGCTAAATGAGCAGTTCTTC,CASSPEGLNEQFF
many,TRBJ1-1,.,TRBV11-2,TGTGCCAGCAGCTTAGTGGGGTGGGGAACTGAAGCTTTCTTT,CASSLVGWGTEAFF
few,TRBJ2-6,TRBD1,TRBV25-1,TGTGCCAGCAGGGGACAGAGCTCTGGGGCCAACGTCCTGACTTTC,CASRGQSSGANVLTF
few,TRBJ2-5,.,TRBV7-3,TGTGCCAGCAGCCCAGGGAGGGGGCGCCTAGGGACCCAGTACTTC,CASSPGRGRLGTQYF
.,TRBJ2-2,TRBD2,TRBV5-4,TGTGCCAGCAGGAAATCTTCTAGCGGGATAACCGGGGAGCTGTTTTTT,CASRKSSSGITGELFF
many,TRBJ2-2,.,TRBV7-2,TGTGCCAGCAGCTTTGCCCAGTACACCGGGGAGCTGTTTTTT,CASSFAQYTGELFF
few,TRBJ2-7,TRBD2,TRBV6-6,TGTGCCAGCATCCAGCGGGAGGATCTCGAGCAGTACTTC,CASIQREDLEQYF
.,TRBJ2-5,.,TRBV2,TGTGCCAGCAGTGAAAGTCGGAACCAAGAGACCCAGTACTTC,CASSESRNQETQYF
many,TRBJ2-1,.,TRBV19,TGTGCCAGTAGTAAGGACCCCACCGCGCAGTTCTTC,CASSKDPTAQFF
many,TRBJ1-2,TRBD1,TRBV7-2,TGTGCCAGCAGCTTATTCCAGGGGGAAAGCTACACCTTC,CASSLFQGESYTF
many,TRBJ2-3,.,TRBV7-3,TGTGCCAGCAGCCGGGGAGTGGGAGGTGGGACAGATACGCAGTATTTT,CASSRGVGGGTDTQYF
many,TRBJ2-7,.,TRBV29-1,TGCAGCGCCCTAAAGGGTTCCGACTACGAGCAGTACTTC,CSALKGSDYEQYF
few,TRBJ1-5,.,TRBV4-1,TGCGCCAGCAGCCCTGGGCTAGATCAGCCCCAGCATTTT,CASSPGLDQPQHF
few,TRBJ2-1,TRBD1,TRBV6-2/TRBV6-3,TGTGCCAGCAGTTACTTTCACAGGGGAAGTGAGCAGTTCTTC,CASSYFHRGSEQFF
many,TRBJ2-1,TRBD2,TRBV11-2,TGTGCCAGCAGCATTATGGGAGGGACCGGAGGAGCCAATGAGCAGTTCTTC,CASSIMGGTGGANEQFF
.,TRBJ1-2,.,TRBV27,TGTGCCAGCAGTCTAGGGGGTTACTATGGCTACACCTTC,CASSLGGYYGYTF
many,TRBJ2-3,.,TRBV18,TGTGCCAGCTCACCACCATTGACAGATACGCAGTATTTT,CASSPPLTDTQYF
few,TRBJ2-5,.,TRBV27,TGTGCCAGCAGTTATACGGGGTCCGAGATGGCCCAGTACTTC,CASSYTGSEMAQYF
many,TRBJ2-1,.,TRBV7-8,TGTGCCAGCAGCTTCACTAGTGAGGGCAATGAGCAGTTCTTC,CASSFTSEGNEQFF
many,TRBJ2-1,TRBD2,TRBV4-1,TGCGCCAGCAGCCAAGGACTAGCGGGAGGGAGCTCCTACAATGAGCAGTTCTTC,CASSQGLAGGSSYNEQFF
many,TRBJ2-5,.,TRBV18,TGTGCCAGCTCCGGGGGGCGCTCAGAGACCCAGTACTTC,CASSGGRSETQYF
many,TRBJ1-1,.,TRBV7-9,TGTGCCAGCAGCCACAAGTCCGGGGGTACTGAAGCTTTCTTT,CASSHKSGGTEAFF
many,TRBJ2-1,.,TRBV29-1,TGCAGCGTTGGTCAGCGAATGGGGACGGATGAGCAGTTCTTC,CSVGQRMGTDEQFF
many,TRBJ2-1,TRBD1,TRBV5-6,TGTGCCAGCAGCTTGGGTCCGGGACAGGTTCTCAATGAGCAGTTCTTC,CASSLGPGQVLNEQFF
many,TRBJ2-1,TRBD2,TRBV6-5,TGTGCCAGCAGCTCCGGGACTAGGAATGAGCAGTTCTTC,CASSSGTRNEQFF
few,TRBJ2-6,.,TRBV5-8,TGTGCCAGCAGCCCCTTACAACTGGGCCACTCTGGGGCCAACGTCCTGACTTTC,CASSPLQLGHSGANVLTF
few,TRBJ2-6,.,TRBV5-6,TGTGCCAGCAGCTTGGATTCGGCAGCGTTTGGGGCCAACGTCCTGACTTTC,CASSLDSAAFGANVLTF
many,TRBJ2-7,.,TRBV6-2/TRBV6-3,TGTGCCAGCGGCAAAGCCGGGGGCGACGAGCAGTACTTC,CASGKAGGDEQYF
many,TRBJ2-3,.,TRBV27,TGTGCCAGCAGCCCGATAGGGACGGTTAGCACAGATACGCAGTATTTT,CASSPIGTVSTDTQYF
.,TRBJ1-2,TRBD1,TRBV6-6,TGTGCCAGCAGTTTCGACAGGGGTGTGAGTGGCTACACCTTC,CASSFDRGVSGYTF
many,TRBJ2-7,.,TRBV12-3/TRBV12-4,TGTGCCAGCGGGCCCAACAGATACGAGCAGTACTTC,CASGPNRYEQYF
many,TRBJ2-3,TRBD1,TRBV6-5,TGTGCCAGCAGTTATGATTGGACAGGGAGCACAGATACGCAGTATTTT,CASSYDWTGSTDTQYF